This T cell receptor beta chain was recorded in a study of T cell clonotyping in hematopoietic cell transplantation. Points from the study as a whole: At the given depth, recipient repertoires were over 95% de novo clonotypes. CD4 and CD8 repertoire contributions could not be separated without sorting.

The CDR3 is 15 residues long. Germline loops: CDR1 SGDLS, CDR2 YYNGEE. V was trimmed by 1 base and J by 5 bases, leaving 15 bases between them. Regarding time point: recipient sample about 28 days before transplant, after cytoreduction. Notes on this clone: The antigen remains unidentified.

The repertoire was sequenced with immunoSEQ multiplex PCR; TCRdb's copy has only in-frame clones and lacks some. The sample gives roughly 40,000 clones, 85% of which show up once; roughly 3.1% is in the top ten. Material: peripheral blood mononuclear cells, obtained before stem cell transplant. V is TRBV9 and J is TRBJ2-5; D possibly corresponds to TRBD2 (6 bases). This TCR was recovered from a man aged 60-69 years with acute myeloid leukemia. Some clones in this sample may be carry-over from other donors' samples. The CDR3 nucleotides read TGTGCCAGCAGCGTATTAGGAGGGGTCTCCGAGACCCAGTACTTC. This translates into CASSVLGGVSETQYF.